The rows below give T cell receptor beta chains drawn from one sample of a study of blood T cell repertoires in COVID-19. This table comes from immunoSEQ multiplex PCR, and its TCRdb copy is limited to in-frame clones, with some not included. Seen here are 200,000 or so clones, roughly 90% observed once, and the top ten hold approximately 2.7%. Sequencing input: PBMCs or T cells enriched from blood (not recorded which). These receptors were taken from a woman aged 25 to 39 who had recovered from COVID-19. Both conserved end residues are part of each CDR3. The order of the fields is J gene, D gene, clone size, V gene, CDR3 protein, CDR3 DNA. A D gene is named only where the DNA matches it firmly. Rows may omit the clone size; those that give it use once, few, many or a size class.

TRBJ1-5	NA	NA	TRBV4-1	CASSLRDNGNQPQHF	TGCGCCAGCAGCCTCCGGGACAACGGCAATCAGCCCCAGCATTTT
TRBJ1-4	TRBD1	NA	TRBV15	CATRRTGVNEKLFF	TGTGCCACCAGAAGGACAGGAGTTAATGAAAAACTGTTTTTT
TRBJ2-1	NA	NA	TRBV19	CASSTYKSHREQFF	TGTGCCAGTAGTACGTATAAGAGTCACAGGGAGCAGTTCTTC
TRBJ1-3	TRBD1	NA	TRBV19	CASSDLSDRAGNTIYF	TGTGCCAGTAGTGATCTCTCGGACAGGGCTGGAAACACCATATATTTT
TRBJ1-6	NA	NA	TRBV3-1/TRBV3-2	CASSQTGDNSPLHF	TGTGCCAGCAGCCAGACCGGGGATAATTCACCCCTCCACTTT
TRBJ1-1	NA	NA	TRBV2	CASRPDMNTEAFF	TGTGCCAGTAGACCTGACATGAACACTGAAGCTTTCTTT
TRBJ2-7	TRBD1	NA	TRBV28	CASSGGSRGLYEQYF	TGTGCCAGCAGCGGAGGGTCCAGGGGGCTATACGAGCAGTACTTC
TRBJ2-2	NA	NA	TRBV4-1	CASSRVLGGANTGELFF	TGCGCCAGCAGCCGCGTCTTAGGAGGCGCGAACACCGGGGAGCTGTTTTTT
TRBJ2-3	NA	NA	TRBV27	CAREERVTDTQYF	TGTGCCAGAGAAGAGAGGGTGACAGATACGCAGTATTTT
TRBJ1-5	NA	NA	TRBV4-3	CASSQDRAGLVGKPQHF	TGCGCCAGCAGCCAAGATCGCGCGGGCCTGGTAGGGAAGCCCCAGCATTTT
TRBJ1-4	NA	NA	TRBV18	CASSLSTANEKLFF	TGTGCCAGCTCACTGTCCACAGCTAATGAAAAACTGTTTTTT
TRBJ2-3	NA	NA	TRBV11-3	CASSASGLRTDTQYF	TGTGCCAGCAGCGCCTCGGGACTGCGAACAGATACGCAGTATTTT
TRBJ2-3	TRBD2	NA	TRBV6-5	CASSYLTSGVGDTQYF	TGTGCCAGCAGTTACCTAACTAGCGGGGTAGGAGATACGCAGTATTTT
TRBJ1-1	NA	NA	TRBV5-1	CASSLGRLNTEAFF	TGCGCCAGCAGCCTGGGCAGGCTGAACACTGAAGCTTTCTTT
TRBJ2-7	TRBD1	once	TRBV27	CASSWDSSYEQYF	TGTGCCAGCAGCTGGGACAGCTCCTACGAGCAGTACTTC
TRBJ1-3	NA	NA	TRBV19	CASSTGRGISGNTIYF	TGTGCCAGTAGTACCGGGCGGGGGATCTCTGGAAACACCATATATTTT
TRBJ1-6	NA	NA	TRBV23-1	CASRLSQGYSPLHF	TGCGCCAGCAGGCTTAGCCAGGGGTATTCACCCCTCCACTTT
TRBJ1-2	TRBD1	NA	TRBV9	CASSVGQGGDYGYTF	TGTGCCAGCAGCGTAGGACAGGGCGGAGACTATGGCTACACCTTC
TRBJ1-5	TRBD1	NA	TRBV28	CASSGWTGRVSNQPQHF	TGTGCCAGCAGTGGATGGACAGGGAGGGTCAGCAATCAGCCCCAGCATTTT
TRBJ2-5	TRBD2	NA	TRBV6-5	CASVLGGEETQYF	TGTGCCAGCGTTCTCGGGGGGGAAGAGACCCAGTACTTC
TRBJ1-1	NA	NA	TRBV19	CASSPGQRNTEAFF	TGTGCCAGTAGCCCAGGCCAGAGGAACACTGAAGCTTTCTTT
TRBJ2-1	TRBD2	once	TRBV10-3	CAISESRVAGLAFNEQFF	TGTGCCATCAGTGAGTCAAGGGTAGCGGGGTTGGCCTTCAATGAGCAGTTCTTC
TRBJ2-4	NA	NA	TRBV5-4	CASSLWTDILAKNIQYF	TGTGCCAGCAGCTTGTGGACTGACATTCTAGCCAAAAACATTCAGTACTTC
TRBJ2-7	NA	NA	TRBV10-3	CAISTNQGPSYEQYF	TGTGCCATCAGTACTAACCAGGGGCCATCCTACGAGCAGTACTTC
TRBJ1-2	TRBD1	NA	TRBV3-1/TRBV3-2	CASSQDWAGGNYGYTF	TGTGCCAGCAGCCAAGATTGGGCAGGGGGCAACTATGGCTACACCTTC
TRBJ2-2	NA	NA	TRBV6-5	CASSKTHTGELFF	TGTGCCAGCAGTAAAACACACACCGGGGAGCTGTTTTTT
TRBJ2-5	NA	once	TRBV6-5	CASRGGTGPQETQYF	TGTGCCAGCAGGGGGGGGACAGGACCCCAAGAGACCCAGTACTTC
TRBJ2-3	TRBD2	NA	TRBV4-3	CASSQTGWRGGTDTQYF	TGCGCCAGCAGCCAAACGGGATGGCGGGGGGGCACAGATACGCAGTATTTT
TRBJ1-2	NA	few	TRBV25-1	CASSGYRASREDGYTF	TGTGCCAGCAGTGGCTACCGGGCCTCCCGGGAGGATGGCTACACCTTC
TRBJ1-2	TRBD1	NA	TRBV19	CASSVTGRHGYTF	TGTGCCAGTAGTGTGACAGGGCGTCATGGCTACACCTTC
TRBJ2-7	NA	NA	TRBV12-3/TRBV12-4	CASSPRGSYEQYF	TGTGCCAGCAGTCCCCGGGGTTCCTACGAGCAGTACTTC
TRBJ1-5	NA	NA	TRBV1	CTSSPTGTGQPQHF	TGCACCAGCAGCCCCACAGGGACGGGTCAGCCCCAGCATTTT
TRBJ2-5	TRBD2	NA	TRBV5-8	CASSLLLAGGEETQYF	TGTGCCAGCAGCTTGTTGTTAGCGGGGGGAGAAGAGACCCAGTACTTC
TRBJ2-5	TRBD1	NA	TRBV29-1	CSVEDLDRGQETQYF	TGCAGCGTTGAAGATTTGGACAGGGGGCAAGAGACCCAGTACTTC
TRBJ2-6	NA	NA	TRBV15	CATSRDRGGSGANVLTF	TGTGCCACCAGCAGAGACCGAGGCGGCTCTGGGGCCAACGTCCTGACTTTC
TRBJ2-5	NA	once	TRBV27	CASSFREEGVETQYF	TGTGCCAGCAGTTTTCGTGAAGAAGGAGTTGAGACCCAGTACTTC
TRBJ2-7	NA	NA	TRBV27	CASSRGWGVTADEQYF	TGTGCCAGCAGTCGCGGGTGGGGGGTGACGGCTGACGAGCAGTACTTC